The rows below give T cell receptor beta chains drawn from one sample of a study of technical replicates of blood from a handful of donors. Method: immunoSEQ multiplex PCR; TCRdb's copy keeps in-frame clones and lacks some. The table includes under 85,000 clones, just under 97% detected once. The sample consisted of T cells isolated from PBMCs. Receptors originate from a human donor in good health. CDR3s include the opening cysteine and the closing phenylalanine or tryptophan. Fields, in order: V gene, J gene, CDR3 protein.

TRBV2	TRBJ2-7	CASSYGQSSSYEQYF
TRBV28	TRBJ2-1	CASSTPAEDNEQFF
TRBV27	TRBJ2-7	CASSFLSSYEQYF
TRBV10-2	TRBJ2-4	CASNPVLAKNIQYF
TRBV15	TRBJ1-1	CATSRDKATGGFEAFF
TRBV4-1	TRBJ2-5	CASSQGDRTGGRETQYF
TRBV27	TRBJ2-7	CASNGQGSQYEQYF
TRBV4-2	TRBJ2-7	CASSRTGERTDEQYF
TRBV27	TRBJ1-1	CASSLGTAGGYTEAFF
TRBV6-1	TRBJ1-5	CASSDAHPLRTSNQPQHF
TRBV18	TRBJ2-5	CASSPGQYYMANVKETQYF
TRBV28	TRBJ1-4	CASSKDSPSTEKLFF
TRBV4-1	TRBJ2-3	CATSGGQNTQYF
TRBV7-3	TRBJ2-3	CASSSTSGGVTDTQYF
TRBV30	TRBJ1-1	CALSEMNTEAFF
TRBV4-2	TRBJ2-4	CASSQGTSGRAKNIQYF
TRBV4-2	TRBJ1-1	CASSQDIGGAGREAFF
TRBV11-2	TRBJ1-3	CASRTTDIQNTIYF
TRBV28	TRBJ2-1	CASSPVPGLGKLGWAFF
TRBV4-1	TRBJ2-2	CASSQAFFTGELFF
TRBV14	TRBJ2-1	CASSQVAQSVEQFF
TRBV2	TRBJ2-7	CASRLAGQGASYEQYF
TRBV6-5	TRBJ2-3	CASSSNSGNTQYF
TRBV10-3	TRBJ1-2	CAIRNRDSSGYTF
TRBV6-5	TRBJ2-7	CASQGQGWYEQYF
TRBV2	TRBJ2-2	CASRPLENTGELFF
TRBV28	TRBJ2-7	CASSLWGARDNYEQYF
TRBV4-1	TRBJ2-7	CASRGGSLYEQYF
TRBV9	TRBJ1-4	CASRNYEKLFF
TRBV28	TRBJ1-2	CASSNPGQGYGYTF
TRBV27	TRBJ1-5	CASSLGFNQPQHF
TRBV4-1	TRBJ2-7	CASSPSAQGAYEQYF
TRBV6-5	TRBJ2-3	CASRKPGQGTDTQYF
TRBV5-1	TRBJ2-2	CASSLGAAPTGELFF
TRBV7-6	TRBJ1-2	CASSETGRNGYTF
TRBV5-6	TRBJ1-6	CASSFLSDGNNSPLHF
TRBV6-5	TRBJ1-1	CASSYGRGRGTEAFF